This T cell receptor (beta chain) was obtained from a study of blood T cell repertoires in COVID-19. Study-level background: T cells, B-cell-depleted T cells, or PBMCs provided the cDNA or gDNA that served as material.

Sequencing was performed with immunoSEQ multiplex PCR; in TCRdb, only in-frame clones are kept and a portion is missing. Seen here are 300,000 to 350,000 clones, roughly 90% observed once, and the top ten hold approximately 7.5%. The CDR3 consists of 14 residues. J gave up 7 bases and V 6 bases, and 12 bases lay outside the gene matches. CDR1 SEHNR and CDR2 FQNEAQ come from the germline V gene (reference sequence). The sequenced sample consisted of peripheral blood. The sequence was obtained from a woman aged 25 to 39 with COVID-19, enrolled during active disease. The V call is TRBV7-9, the J call TRBJ2-7; 7 bases fit TRBD2. This chain's CDR3 is CASSRAGAVWEQYF. As DNA, the CDR3 is TGTGCCAGCAGTAGGGCGGGAGCGGTGTGGGAGCAGTACTTC.